The T cell receptor beta chain described here comes from a study of pediatric ulcerative colitis. Study outcomes and limitations: A couple of rectal clonotypes were found only in ulcerative colitis patients, all of them. Compared with controls, ulcerative colitis showed greater blood-rectum clone sharing.

Rectal tissue came from one to two pinch biopsies taken at colonoscopy. On this clone itself: The antigen is not known.

Sequencing was at survey level. Each sample received Survey-level depth of up to 500,000 reads. Measured with immunoSEQ multiplex PCR; TCRdb has only the in-frame clones, and not every one. The data hold 40,000 to 55,000 clones, with more than 60% observed a single time. The sequenced sample consisted of gut tissue. This clonotype was sampled from a girl aged 10-17 years with moderate ulcerative colitis.

The CDR3 region has the DNA TGCGCCAGCAGCTGGGGACAGGGGTCATACAATGAGCAGTTCTTC. Protein sequence: CASSWGQGSYNEQFF. This chain links TRBV5-1 with TRBJ2-1; 10 bases align to TRBD1. Germline lookup yields CDR1 SGHRS and CDR2 YFSETQ. The CDR3 loop spans 15 amino acids. Trimming took 3 bases from V and 4 from J; bases not matched to a gene: 4.